This T cell receptor (beta chain) derives from a study of metastatic and nonmetastatic thyroid tumors. TCRdb reassembled clones from the PCR reads with MiXCR. The sample consists of 30,000 to 45,000 clones, around 43% of them appearing once. Every patient was untreated before thyroid surgery. This clone has more than one count but fewer than ten. Germline CDR1 MNHEY, CDR2 SVGEGT. Between the trimmed V and J ends, which lost 4 bases and 5 bases, there was a span of 20 bases. The CDR3 is made up of 17 amino acids. The sequence came from a male donor with papillary thyroid cancer or a benign thyroid nodule (not recorded which). Some clones in this sample may be carry-over from other donors' samples. The chain recombines TRBV6-2 or TRBV6-3 with TRBJ2-2; a possible D gene is TRBD1 (6 bases). Sequenced: tumor tissue. Written as DNA, the CDR3 is TGTGCCAGCAGTTCAATTAGAACAGGGTACGATACCGGGGAGCTGTTTTTT. Its protein product is CASSSIRTGYDTGELFF.